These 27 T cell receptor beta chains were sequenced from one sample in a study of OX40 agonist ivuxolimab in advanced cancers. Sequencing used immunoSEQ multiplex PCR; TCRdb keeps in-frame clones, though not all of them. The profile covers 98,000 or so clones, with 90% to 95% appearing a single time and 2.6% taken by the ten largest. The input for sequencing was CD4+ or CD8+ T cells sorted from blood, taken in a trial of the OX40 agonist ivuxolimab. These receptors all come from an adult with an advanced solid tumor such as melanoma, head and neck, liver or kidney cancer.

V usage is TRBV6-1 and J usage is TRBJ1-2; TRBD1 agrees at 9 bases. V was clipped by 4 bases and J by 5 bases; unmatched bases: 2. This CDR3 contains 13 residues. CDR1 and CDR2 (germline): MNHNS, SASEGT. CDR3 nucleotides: TGTGCCAGCAGTGTGGACAGGGGTTATGGCTACACCTTC. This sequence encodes CASSVDRGYGYTF.

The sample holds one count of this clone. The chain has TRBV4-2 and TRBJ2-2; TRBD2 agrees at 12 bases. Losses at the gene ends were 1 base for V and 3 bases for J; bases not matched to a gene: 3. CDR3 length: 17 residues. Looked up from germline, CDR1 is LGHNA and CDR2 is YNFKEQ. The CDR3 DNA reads TGTGCCAGCAGCCAAGCCGGACTAGCGGGACACACCGGGGAGCTGTTTTTT. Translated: CASSQAGLAGHTGELFF.

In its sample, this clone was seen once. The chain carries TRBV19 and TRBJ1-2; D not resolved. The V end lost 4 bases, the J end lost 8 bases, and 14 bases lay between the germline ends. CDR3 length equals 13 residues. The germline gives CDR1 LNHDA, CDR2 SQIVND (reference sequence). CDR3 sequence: CASSKTPPGGYTF. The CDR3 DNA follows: TGTGCCAGTAGTAAAACACCCCCGGGCGGCTACACCTTC.

CDR3: CAISAGQSSYEQYF. CDR3 DNA sequence: TGTGCCATCAGTGCAGGACAGTCTTCGTACGAGCAGTACTTC. V gene TRBV10-3 combines with J gene TRBJ2-7; the D gene is possibly TRBD1 (6 bases). This CDR3 has 14 amino acids. Per the germline V gene, CDR1 is ENHRY and CDR2 is SYGVKD. V was cut by 4 bases and J by 4 bases, with 14 bases left in between.

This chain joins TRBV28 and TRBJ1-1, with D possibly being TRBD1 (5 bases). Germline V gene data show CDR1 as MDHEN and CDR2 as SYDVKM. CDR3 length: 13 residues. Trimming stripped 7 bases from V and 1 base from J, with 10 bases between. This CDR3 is CASKGLRNTEAFF. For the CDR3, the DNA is TGTGCCAGCAAGGGACTGAGGAACACTGAAGCTTTCTTT.

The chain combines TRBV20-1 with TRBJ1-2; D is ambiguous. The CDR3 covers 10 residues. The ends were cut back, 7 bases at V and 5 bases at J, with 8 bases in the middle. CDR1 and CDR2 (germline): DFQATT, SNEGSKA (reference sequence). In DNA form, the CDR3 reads TGCAGTGTAAACACTTATGGCTACACCTTC. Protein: CSVNTYGYTF.

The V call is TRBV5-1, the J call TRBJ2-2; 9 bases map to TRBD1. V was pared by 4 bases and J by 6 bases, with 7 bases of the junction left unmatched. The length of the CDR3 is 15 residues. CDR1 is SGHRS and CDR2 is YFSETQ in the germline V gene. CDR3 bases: TGCGCCAGCAGCCCAGACAGGGGGTGGGCCGGGGAGCTGTTTTTT. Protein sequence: CASSPDRGWAGELFF.

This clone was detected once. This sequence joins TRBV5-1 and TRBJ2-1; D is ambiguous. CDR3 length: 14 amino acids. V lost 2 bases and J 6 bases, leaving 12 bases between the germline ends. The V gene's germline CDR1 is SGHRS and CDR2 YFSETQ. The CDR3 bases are TGCGCCAGCAGCTTAGGGCGCTTCCCCAATGAGCAGTTCTTC. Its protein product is CASSLGRFPNEQFF.

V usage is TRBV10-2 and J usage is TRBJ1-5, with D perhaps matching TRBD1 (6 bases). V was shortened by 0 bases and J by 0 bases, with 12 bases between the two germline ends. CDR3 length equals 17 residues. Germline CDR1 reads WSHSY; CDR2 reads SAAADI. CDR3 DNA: TGCGCCAGCAGTGAGTCAAGACAGGTTCGTAGCAATCAGCCCCAGCATTTT. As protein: CASSESRQVRSNQPQHF.

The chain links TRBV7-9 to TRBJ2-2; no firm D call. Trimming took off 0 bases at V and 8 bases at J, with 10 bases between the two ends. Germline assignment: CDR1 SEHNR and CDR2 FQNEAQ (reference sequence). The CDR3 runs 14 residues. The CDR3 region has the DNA TGTGCCAGCAGCTTAGCCTGGCTGAGGGGGGAGCTGTTTTTT. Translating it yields CASSLAWLRGELFF.

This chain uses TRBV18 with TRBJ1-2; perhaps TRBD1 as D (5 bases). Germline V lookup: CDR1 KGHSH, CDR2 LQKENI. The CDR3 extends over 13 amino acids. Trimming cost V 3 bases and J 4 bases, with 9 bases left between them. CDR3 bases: TGTGCCAGCTCACCCGGGACGGGCTATGGCTACACCTTC. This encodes CASSPGTGYGYTF.

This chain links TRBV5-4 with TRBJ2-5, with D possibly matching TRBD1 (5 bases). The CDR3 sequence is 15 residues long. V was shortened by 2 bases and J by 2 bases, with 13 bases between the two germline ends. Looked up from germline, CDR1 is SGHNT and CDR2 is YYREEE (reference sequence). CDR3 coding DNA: TGTGCCAGCAGCTTTACTTCGGCAGGGCAAGAGACCCAGTACTTC. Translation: CASSFTSAGQETQYF.

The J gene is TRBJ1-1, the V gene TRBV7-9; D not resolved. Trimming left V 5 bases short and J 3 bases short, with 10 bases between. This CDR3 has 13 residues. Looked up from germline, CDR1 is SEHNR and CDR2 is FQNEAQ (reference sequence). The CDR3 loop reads CASSGRSDTEAFF. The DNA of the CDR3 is TGTGCCAGCAGCGGTCGGAGCGACACTGAAGCTTTCTTT.

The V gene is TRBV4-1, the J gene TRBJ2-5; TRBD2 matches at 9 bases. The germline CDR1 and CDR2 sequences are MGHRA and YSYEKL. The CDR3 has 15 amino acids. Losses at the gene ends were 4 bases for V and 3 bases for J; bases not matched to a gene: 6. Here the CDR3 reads CASSRGGLAKETQYF. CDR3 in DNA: TGCGCCAGCAGCCGGGGAGGACTAGCGAAAGAGACCCAGTACTTC.

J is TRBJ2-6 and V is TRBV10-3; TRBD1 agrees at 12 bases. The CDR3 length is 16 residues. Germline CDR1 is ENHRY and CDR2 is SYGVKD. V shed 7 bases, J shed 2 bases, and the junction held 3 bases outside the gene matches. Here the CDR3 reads CAIMGTGGAGANVLTF. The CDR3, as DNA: TGTGCCATCATGGGGACAGGGGGCGCTGGGGCCAACGTCCTGACTTTC.

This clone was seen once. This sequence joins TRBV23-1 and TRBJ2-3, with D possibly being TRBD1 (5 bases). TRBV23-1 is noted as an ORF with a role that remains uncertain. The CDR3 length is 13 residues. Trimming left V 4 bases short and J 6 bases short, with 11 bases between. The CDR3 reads CASSPQGPDTQYF. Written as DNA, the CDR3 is TGCGCCAGCAGTCCGCAGGGCCCGGATACGCAGTATTTT.

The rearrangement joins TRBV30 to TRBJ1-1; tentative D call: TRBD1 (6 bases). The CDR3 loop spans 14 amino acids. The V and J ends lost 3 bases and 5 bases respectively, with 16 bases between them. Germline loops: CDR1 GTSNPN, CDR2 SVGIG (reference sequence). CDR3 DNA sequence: TGTGCCTGGAGCGGGAGTCAGGGGCGGACTGAAGCTTTCTTT. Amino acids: CAWSGSQGRTEAFF.

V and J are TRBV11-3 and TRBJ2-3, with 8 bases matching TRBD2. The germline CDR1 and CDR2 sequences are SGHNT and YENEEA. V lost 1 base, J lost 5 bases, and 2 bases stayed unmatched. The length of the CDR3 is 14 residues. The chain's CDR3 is CASSLAGGVDTQYF. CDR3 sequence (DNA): TGTGCCAGCAGCTTAGCGGGAGGGGTAGATACGCAGTATTTT.

The CDR3 loop reads CASSYRVGNTIYF. CDR3 nucleotides: TGTGCCAGCAGTTACAGGGTTGGAAACACCATATATTTT. The V gene is TRBV27, the J gene TRBJ1-3; possible D gene TRBD1, 6 bases. Per the germline V gene, CDR1 is MNHEY and CDR2 is SMNVEV (reference sequence). This CDR3 region has 13 residues. The germline V and J ends were trimmed by 4 bases and 3 bases, with 7 bases remaining between them.

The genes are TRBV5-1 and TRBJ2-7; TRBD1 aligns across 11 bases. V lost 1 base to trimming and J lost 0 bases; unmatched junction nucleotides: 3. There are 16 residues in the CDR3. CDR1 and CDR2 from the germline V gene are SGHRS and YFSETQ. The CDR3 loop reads CASSLLGQGASYEQYF. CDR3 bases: TGCGCCAGCAGCTTGTTAGGACAGGGGGCCTCCTACGAGCAGTACTTC.

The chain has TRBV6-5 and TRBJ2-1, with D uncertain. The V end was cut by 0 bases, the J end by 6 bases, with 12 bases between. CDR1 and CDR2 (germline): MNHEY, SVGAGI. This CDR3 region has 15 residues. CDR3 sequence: CASSYSNGIRNEQFF. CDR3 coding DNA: TGTGCCAGCAGTTACTCGAATGGTATACGCAATGAGCAGTTCTTC.

The CDR3 DNA follows: TGTGCCAGCAGTGGACAGGGGTTTAACTATGGCTACACCTTC. It codes for CASSGQGFNYGYTF. The chain uses TRBV2 and TRBJ1-2, with 8 nucleotides matching TRBD1. The CDR3 runs to 14 residues. Looked up from germline, CDR1 is SNHLY and CDR2 is FYNNEI. Trimming removed 4 bases from V and 1 base from J; junction bases left unmatched: 2. The whole variable domain, remainder taken from reference TRBV2 and TRBJ1-2, is EPEVTQTPSHQVTQMGQEVILRCVPISNHLYFYWYRQILGQKVEFLVSFYNNEISEKSEIFDDQFSVERPDGSNFTLKIRSTKLEDSAMYFCASSGQGFNYGYTFGSGTRLTVV.

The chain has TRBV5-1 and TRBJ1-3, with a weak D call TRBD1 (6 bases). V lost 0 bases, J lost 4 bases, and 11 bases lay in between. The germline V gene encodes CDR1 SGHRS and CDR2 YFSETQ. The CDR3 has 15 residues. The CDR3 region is CASSLDGGSGNTIYF. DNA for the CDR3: TGCGCCAGCAGCTTGGACGGGGGCTCAGGAAACACCATATATTTT.

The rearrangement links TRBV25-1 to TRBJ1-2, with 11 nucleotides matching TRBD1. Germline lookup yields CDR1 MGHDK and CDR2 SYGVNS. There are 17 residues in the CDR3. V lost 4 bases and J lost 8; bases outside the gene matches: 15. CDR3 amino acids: CASSGTGGAAGFGGYTF. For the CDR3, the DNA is TGTGCCAGCAGTGGGACAGGGGGCGCCGCCGGCTTTGGAGGCTACACCTTC.

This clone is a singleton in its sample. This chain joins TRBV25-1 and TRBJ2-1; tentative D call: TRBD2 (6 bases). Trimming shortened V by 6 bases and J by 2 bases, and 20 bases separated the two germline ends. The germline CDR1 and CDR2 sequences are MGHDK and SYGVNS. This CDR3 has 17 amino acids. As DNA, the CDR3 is TGTGCCAGCAGCTATGCTCGTACGGCGGGAACCTACAATGAGCAGTTCTTC. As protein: CASSYARTAGTYNEQFF.

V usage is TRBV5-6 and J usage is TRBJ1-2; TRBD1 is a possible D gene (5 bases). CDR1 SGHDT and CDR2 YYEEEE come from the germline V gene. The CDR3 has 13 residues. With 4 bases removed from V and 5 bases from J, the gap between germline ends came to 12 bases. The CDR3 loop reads CASSPGGGYGYTF. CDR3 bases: TGTGCCAGCAGCCCGGGGGGAGGGTATGGCTACACCTTC.

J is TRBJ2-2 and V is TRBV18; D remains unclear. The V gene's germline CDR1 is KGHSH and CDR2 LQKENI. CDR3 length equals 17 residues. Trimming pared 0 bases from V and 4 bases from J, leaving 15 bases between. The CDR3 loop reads CASSPPPYRTATGELFF. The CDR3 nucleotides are TGTGCCAGCTCACCACCGCCCTATCGTACGGCCACCGGGGAGCTGTTTTTT.